This T cell receptor beta chain stems from a study of cytomegalovirus exposure and HLA in healthy donors. Study-level results: HLA alleles showed associations with 16,951 TCR beta sequences in a later analysis, at a 0.05 false discovery rate.

The CDR3 totals 14 residues. CDR1 is SNHLY, CDR2 FYNNEI, per germline. To note about this clone: As yet, its antigen is unknown.

The primer mix had 60 Vbeta and 13 Jbeta primers. This table comes from immunoSEQ multiplex PCR, and its TCRdb copy is limited to in-frame clones, with some not included. Among around 300,000 clones listed, approximately 90% were seen once. The TCR comes from a woman aged 18-29 years in good health and CMV-seronegative. V usage is TRBV2 and J usage is TRBJ2-5, with 8 bases fitting TRBD1. The closer fit of TRBJ2-7 to the DNA end suggests the J call may be wrong. The sequenced material came from PBMCs. CDR3 nucleotide sequence: TGTGCCAGCAGGGGGACAGGCGTCCCTTACGAGCAGTACTTC. This codes for CASRGTGVPYEQYF.